These 6 T cell receptor beta chains were all obtained from the same sample, sequenced in a study of naive and memory T cell subsets. The beta constant-region primer was an equimolar mix of two oligonucleotides covering TRBC1 and TRBC2. TCRdb reprocessed the UMI-ligation and nested PCR reads with MiXCR, giving one entry per CDR3 protein. The sample shows around 160,000 distinct CDR3 sequences, about 18% of them seen only once. Sequencing was done on a sample of naive CD4+ T cells from blood. These receptors were taken from a human donor in good health.

This clonotype was recorded a few times. The genes are TRBV27 and TRBJ1-6; no firm D call. V was shortened by 3 bases and J by 7 bases, with 7 bases between the two germline ends. The CDR3 has 13 amino acids. Germline values: CDR1 MNHEY, CDR2 SMNVEV (reference sequence). The chain's CDR3 is CASSFSDNSPLHF. The CDR3 DNA is TGTGCCAGCAGTTTCTCAGACAATTCACCCCTCCACTTT.

The chain employs TRBV7-9 and TRBJ1-1; D gene ambiguous. Trimming pared 0 bases from V and 0 bases from J, leaving 8 bases between. This CDR3 has 15 amino acids. Germline CDR1 SEHNR, CDR2 FQNEAQ (reference sequence). The DNA for the CDR3 is TGTGCCAGCAGCTTAGCCTACCCCATGAACACTGAAGCTTTCTTT. Encoded protein: CASSLAYPMNTEAFF.

The gene calls are TRBV7-2 and TRBJ1-3; the D gene is possibly TRBD1 (5 bases). The CDR3 runs 18 residues. CDR1 is SGHTA, CDR2 FQGNSA, per germline. The V gene lost 1 base and the J gene lost 4 bases, with 20 bases spanning the gap. The CDR3 DNA reads TGTGCCAGCAGCTTAGTTTCCGTGGGGAAATGGGGCGGAAACACCATATATTTT. Translation gives CASSLVSVGKWGGNTIYF.

This sequence joins TRBV29-1 and TRBJ2-3; unclear D gene. CDR3 length equals 13 residues. Germline V gene lookup returns CDR1 SQVTM and CDR2 ANQGSEA. Deletions cut 7 bases from V and 0 bases from J, with 11 bases between. The CDR3 DNA is TGCAGCGAAACTTCTTTTAGCACAGATACGCAGTATTTT. Amino acids: CSETSFSTDTQYF.

The CDR3 sequence is CASSLRGDGIGNTIYF. The CDR3 DNA sequence: TGTGCCAGCAGCTTAAGAGGGGACGGGATTGGAAACACCATATATTTT. The rearrangement joins TRBV7-3 to TRBJ1-3; D perhaps matches TRBD1 (5 bases). Germline loops: CDR1 SGHTA, CDR2 FQGTGA. The CDR3 totals 16 residues. V lost 1 base, J lost 3 bases, and 13 bases lay in between.

This clonotype was recorded a few times. The chain joins TRBV5-1 to TRBJ1-2; D ambiguous. The V gene's germline CDR1 is SGHRS and CDR2 YFSETQ. This CDR3 is 10 amino acids long. Between the trimmed V and J ends, which lost 2 bases and 4 bases, there was a span of 0 bases. The DNA of the CDR3 is TGCGCCAGCAGCTTCTATGGCTACACCTTC. Its protein product is CASSFYGYTF.